This T cell receptor (beta chain) appears in the sequencing data of a study of T cells expressing NK-cell markers. From germline, CDR1 is LGHDT and CDR2 YNNKEL (reference sequence). This CDR3 region has 16 residues. Study-wide findings and caveats: The study found dominant NKG2C+ clonotypes at roughly 1.0-7.5% of CD8+ T cells in about six donors.

Template switching by 5'RACE with UMIs generated the TCR beta cDNA. Following a re-call of the 5' RACE reads, TCRdb has one entry per CDR3 protein and lacks DNA. The specimen's table records roughly 450,000 distinct CDR3 sequences. Comment on this clonotype: Its target is not known.

The clonotype comes from a woman between 50 and 59 years old in good health. The gene calls are TRBV3-1 and TRBJ1-6; the D call of TRBD1 rests on TCRdb alone, since no DNA is present to check it. Specimen: blood T cells: a sorted CD56 or NKG2C T cell subset, CD4+ or CD8+ T cells, or bulk PBMC T cells (not recorded which). The CDR3 sequence: CASSQPPGQGNSPLHF.